The clone carrying this TCR beta chain occurred many times. This sample was included in a study of HIV-infected children after antiretroviral therapy interruption. As for the study in general: Median age was roughly 10 years (interruption) and 7 to 8 years (continuous). Recorded EBV and CMV exposure existed for most children. Interruption-arm sampling covered weeks 0, 12, interruption end (24 or 48), and about 3 years post-study.

Germline CDR1 MNHEY, CDR2 SVGAGI. Trimming removed 10 bases from V and 5 bases from J; junction bases left unmatched: 9. CDR3 length equals 15 residues. Treatment meaning: PENTA 11 planned treatment interruption arm or continuous ART arm. Only samples with at least 5 million viable PBMCs qualified. Unique molecular identifiers were included in an RNA-based 3' RACE TCR library. From the 3' RACE reads, TCRdb called clonotypes with MiXCR, one entry per CDR3 protein. The sample records roughly 46,000 distinct CDR3 sequences, 4.3% being singletons. The starting material was CD45RA+ CD4+ T cells from PBMCs, pooled from several time points, obtained from a donor given antiretroviral therapy, either interrupted or continuous. Stated subset: naive CD4+ CD45RA+ CD45RO- T cells. J is TRBJ2-2 and V is TRBV6-5, with 11 bases fitting TRBD2. The receptor's source is a pool of human donors with HIV. This CDR3 is CATSRGLAVTGELFF. Here the CDR3 DNA reads TGTGCCACCTCCAGGGGACTAGCGGTTACCGGGGAGCTGTTTTTT.